These 6 T cell receptor beta chains came from one sample sequenced in a study of preoperative IRX-2 immunotherapy in early breast cancer. Treatment here: preoperative locoregional IRX-2 cytokine immunotherapy. Measured with immunoSEQ multiplex PCR; TCRdb has only the in-frame clones, and not every one. In the table there are 25,000 to 30,000 clones, more than 80% of which are singletons. The starting material was lymph node tissue, obtained after IRX-2 immunotherapy. Receptors were obtained from a human donor with breast cancer.

This sequence joins TRBV15 and TRBJ2-2; 9 nucleotides align to TRBD1. J lost 4 bases, V lost 1 base, and 1 base had no gene match. This CDR3 is built from 15 residues. From germline, CDR1 is LNHNV and CDR2 YYDKDF (reference sequence). Written as DNA, the CDR3 is TGTGCCACCAGCAGAGGGACAGGGGCCACCGGGGAGCTGTTTTTT. Translating gives CATSRGTGATGELFF.

This clone was recorded a few times. The CDR3 region has the DNA TGTGCCAGCTCATCGGACAGGGGCCTACAGGGAACTGAAGCTTTCTTT. Translated: CASSSDRGLQGTEAFF. The gene calls are TRBV18 and TRBJ1-1; 9 nucleotides line up with TRBD1. The trim removed 5 bases at V and 5 bases at J, leaving 12 bases unmatched. The CDR3 is made up of 16 amino acids. CDR1 and CDR2 from the germline V gene are KGHSH and LQKENI.

This chain joins TRBV18 and TRBJ1-1; possibly TRBD1 for D (6 bases). Germline CDR1 reads KGHSH; CDR2 reads LQKENI. V was shortened by 1 base and J by 11 bases, with 11 bases between the two germline ends. This CDR3 has 12 residues. The CDR3 DNA reads TGTGCCAGCTCACCACGTGTGGGGGCGGCTTTCTTT. Amino acid sequence: CASSPRVGAAFF.

The chain uses TRBV19 and TRBJ2-7, with 10 bases matching TRBD1. The trim removed 1 base at V and 4 bases at J, leaving 1 base unmatched. CDR3 length: 14 residues. CDR1 is LNHDA and CDR2 is SQIVND in the germline V gene (reference sequence). CDR3 in DNA: TGTGCCAGTAGTATAGGACAGGGGGCGTACGAGCAGTACTTC. Its translation: CASSIGQGAYEQYF.

The gene calls are TRBV6-8 and TRBJ2-5; D is ambiguous. V lost 5 bases, J lost 6 bases, and 16 bases lay in between. Germline-derived CDR1 and CDR2 are MNHGY and SAAAGT. The CDR3 contains 14 residues. CDR3 sequence (DNA): TGTGCCAGCAGTGATCTCGGCCCAAGTAAGACCCAGTACTTC. The encoded protein is CASSDLGPSKTQYF.

In its sample, this clone was seen once. The chain couples TRBV19 to TRBJ1-5; D possibly corresponds to TRBD1 (5 bases). Germline assignment: CDR1 LNHDA and CDR2 SQIVND (reference sequence). There are 15 residues in the CDR3. V shed 5 bases and J shed 2 bases, with 13 bases lying between them. The CDR3 DNA sequence: TGTGCCAGTAGTGGGGGGAGTGATGGCAATCAGCCCCAGCATTTT. Translated, it gives CASSGGSDGNQPQHF.